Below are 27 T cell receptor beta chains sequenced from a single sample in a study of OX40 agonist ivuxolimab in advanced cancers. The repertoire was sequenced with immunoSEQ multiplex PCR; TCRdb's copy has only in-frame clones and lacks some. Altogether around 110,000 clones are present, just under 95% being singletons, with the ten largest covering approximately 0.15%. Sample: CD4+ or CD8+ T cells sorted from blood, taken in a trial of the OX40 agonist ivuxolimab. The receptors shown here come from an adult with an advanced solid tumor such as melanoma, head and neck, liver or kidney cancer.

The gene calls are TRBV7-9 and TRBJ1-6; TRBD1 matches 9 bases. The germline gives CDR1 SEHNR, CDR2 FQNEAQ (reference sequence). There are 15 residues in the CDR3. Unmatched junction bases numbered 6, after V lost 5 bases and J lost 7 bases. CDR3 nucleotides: TGTGCCAGCAGCGCAGGGACAGGGAGAAATTCACCCCTCCACTTT. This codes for CASSAGTGRNSPLHF.

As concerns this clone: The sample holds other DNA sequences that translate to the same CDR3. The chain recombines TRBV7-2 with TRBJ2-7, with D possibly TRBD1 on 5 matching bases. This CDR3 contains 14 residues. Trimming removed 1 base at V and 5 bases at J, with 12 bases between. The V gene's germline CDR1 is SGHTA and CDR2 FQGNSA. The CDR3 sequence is CASSLGGSTHEQYF. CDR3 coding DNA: TGTGCCAGCAGCTTAGGGGGCAGTACCCACGAGCAGTACTTC. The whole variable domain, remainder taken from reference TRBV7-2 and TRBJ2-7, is GAGVSQSPSNKVTEKGKDVELRCDPISGHTALYWYRQSLGQGLEFLIYFQGNSAPDKSGLPSDRFSAERTGGSVSTLTIQRTQQEDSAVYLCASSLGGSTHEQYFGPGTRLTVT.

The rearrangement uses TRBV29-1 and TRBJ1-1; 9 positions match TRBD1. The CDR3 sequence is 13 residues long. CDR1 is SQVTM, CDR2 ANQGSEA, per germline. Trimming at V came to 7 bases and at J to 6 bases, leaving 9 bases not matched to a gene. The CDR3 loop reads CSAPGQGPPEAFF. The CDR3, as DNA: TGCAGCGCACCGGGACAGGGTCCTCCTGAAGCTTTCTTT.

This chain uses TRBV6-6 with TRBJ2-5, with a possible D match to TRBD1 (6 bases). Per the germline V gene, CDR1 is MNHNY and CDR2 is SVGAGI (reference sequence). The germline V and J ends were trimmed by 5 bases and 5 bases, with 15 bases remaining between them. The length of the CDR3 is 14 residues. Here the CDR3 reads CASSLPDRTETQYF. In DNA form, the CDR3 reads TGTGCCAGCAGTCTCCCCGACAGGACTGAGACCCAGTACTTC.

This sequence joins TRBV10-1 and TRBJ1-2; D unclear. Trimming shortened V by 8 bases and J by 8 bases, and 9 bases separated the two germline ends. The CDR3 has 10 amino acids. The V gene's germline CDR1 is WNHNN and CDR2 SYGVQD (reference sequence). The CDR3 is CASRGGGYTF. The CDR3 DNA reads TGCGCCAGCCGGGGTGGCGGCTACACCTTC.

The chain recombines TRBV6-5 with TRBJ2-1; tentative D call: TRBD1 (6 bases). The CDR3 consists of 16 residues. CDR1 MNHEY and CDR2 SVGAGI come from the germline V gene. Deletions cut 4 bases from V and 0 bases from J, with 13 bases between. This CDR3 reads CASSSRQAGSYNEQFF. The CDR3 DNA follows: TGTGCCAGCAGTTCACGACAGGCCGGCTCCTACAATGAGCAGTTCTTC.

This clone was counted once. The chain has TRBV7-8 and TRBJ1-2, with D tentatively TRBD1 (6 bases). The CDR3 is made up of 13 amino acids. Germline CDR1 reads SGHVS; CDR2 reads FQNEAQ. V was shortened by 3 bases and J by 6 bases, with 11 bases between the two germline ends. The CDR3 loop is CASSFQGLDGYTF. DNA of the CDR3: TGTGCCAGCAGCTTCCAGGGGCTGGATGGCTACACCTTC.

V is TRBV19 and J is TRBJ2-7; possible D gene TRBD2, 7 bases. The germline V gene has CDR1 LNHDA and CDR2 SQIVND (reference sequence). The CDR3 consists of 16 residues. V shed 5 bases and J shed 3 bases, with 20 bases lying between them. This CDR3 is CASSPISGGVNYEQYF. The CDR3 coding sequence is TGTGCCAGTAGTCCCATCTCGGGGGGCGTAAACTACGAGCAGTACTTC.

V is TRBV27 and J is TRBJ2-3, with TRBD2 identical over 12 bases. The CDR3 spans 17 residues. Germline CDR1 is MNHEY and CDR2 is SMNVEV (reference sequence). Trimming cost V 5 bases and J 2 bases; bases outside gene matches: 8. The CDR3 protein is CASSPGTSGSSTDTQYF. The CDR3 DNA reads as TGTGCCAGCAGTCCTGGGACTAGCGGGTCCTCCACAGATACGCAGTATTTT.

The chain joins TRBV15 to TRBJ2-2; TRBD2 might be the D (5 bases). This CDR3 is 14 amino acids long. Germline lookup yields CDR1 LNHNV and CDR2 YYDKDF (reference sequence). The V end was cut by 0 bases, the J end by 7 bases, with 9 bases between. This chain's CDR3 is CATSRDRGFGELFF. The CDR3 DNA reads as TGTGCCACCAGCAGAGATCGAGGGTTCGGGGAGCTGTTTTTT. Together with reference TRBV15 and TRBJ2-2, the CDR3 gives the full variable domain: DAMVIQNPRYQVTQFGKPVTLSCSQTLNHNVMYWYQQKSSQAPKLLFHYYDKDFNNEADTPDNFQSRRPNTSFCFLDIRSPGLGDTAMYLCATSRDRGFGELFFGEGSRLTVL.

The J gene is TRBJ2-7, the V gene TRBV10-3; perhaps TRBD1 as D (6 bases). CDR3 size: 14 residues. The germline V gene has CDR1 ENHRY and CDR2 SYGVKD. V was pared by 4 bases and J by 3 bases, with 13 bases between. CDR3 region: CAISVIQGNYEQYF. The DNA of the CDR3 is TGTGCCATCAGTGTCATACAGGGCAACTACGAGCAGTACTTC.

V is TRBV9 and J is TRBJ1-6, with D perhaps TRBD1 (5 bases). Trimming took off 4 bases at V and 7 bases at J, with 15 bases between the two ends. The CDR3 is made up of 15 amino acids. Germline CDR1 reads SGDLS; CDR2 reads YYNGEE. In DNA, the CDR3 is TGTGCCAGCAGCCCCCGGATAGGGGTCAATTCACCCCTCCACTTT. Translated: CASSPRIGVNSPLHF.

The CDR3 region has the DNA TGTGCCAGCAGTGCCATTCTCTCCGGGACTAGCATGGCAGATACGCAGTATTTT. Translated: CASSAILSGTSMADTQYF. The chain uses TRBV6-1 and TRBJ2-3, with TRBD2 identical over 9 bases. The CDR3 is 18 amino acids. CDR1 is MNHNS, CDR2 SASEGT, per germline. The J segment lost 4 bases and the V segment lost 4 bases, leaving 15 bases of the junction unmatched.

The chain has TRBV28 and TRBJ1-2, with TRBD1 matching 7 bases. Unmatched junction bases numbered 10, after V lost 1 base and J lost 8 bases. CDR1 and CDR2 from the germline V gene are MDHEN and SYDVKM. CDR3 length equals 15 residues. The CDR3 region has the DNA TGTGCCAGCAGTTTATCGGCAGGGGGGTTGAGAGGCTACACCTTC. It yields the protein CASSLSAGGLRGYTF.

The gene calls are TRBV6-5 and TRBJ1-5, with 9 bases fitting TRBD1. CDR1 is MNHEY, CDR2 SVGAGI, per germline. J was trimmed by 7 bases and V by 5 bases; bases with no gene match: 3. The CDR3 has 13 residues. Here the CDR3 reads CASSRTGAQPQHF. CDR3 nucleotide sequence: TGTGCCAGCAGTAGGACAGGGGCCCAGCCCCAGCATTTT.

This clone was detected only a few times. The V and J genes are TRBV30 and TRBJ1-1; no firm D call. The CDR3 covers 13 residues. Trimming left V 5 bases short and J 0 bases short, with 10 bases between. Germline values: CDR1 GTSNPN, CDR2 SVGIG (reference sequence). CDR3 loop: CAWAGSMNTEAFF. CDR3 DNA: TGTGCCTGGGCCGGCAGTATGAACACTGAAGCTTTCTTT.

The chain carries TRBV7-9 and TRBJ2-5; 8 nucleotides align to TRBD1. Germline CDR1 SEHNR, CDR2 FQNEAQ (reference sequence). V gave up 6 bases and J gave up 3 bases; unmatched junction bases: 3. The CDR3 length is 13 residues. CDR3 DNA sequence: TGTGCCAGCAGAAACAGGGGGGAAGAGACCCAGTACTTC. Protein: CASRNRGEETQYF.

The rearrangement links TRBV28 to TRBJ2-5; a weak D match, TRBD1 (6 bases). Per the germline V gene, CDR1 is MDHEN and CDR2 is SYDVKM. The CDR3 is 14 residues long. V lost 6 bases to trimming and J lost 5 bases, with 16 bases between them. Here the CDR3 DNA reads TGTGCCAGCAGAATACAGGGCTGGGGGGAGACCCAGTACTTC. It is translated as CASRIQGWGETQYF.

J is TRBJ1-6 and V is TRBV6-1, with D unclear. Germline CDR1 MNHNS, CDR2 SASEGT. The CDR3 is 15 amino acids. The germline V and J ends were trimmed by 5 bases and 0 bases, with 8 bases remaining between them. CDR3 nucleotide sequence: TGTGCCAGCAGTAATTCTATCTCCTATAATTCACCCCTCCACTTT. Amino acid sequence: CASSNSISYNSPLHF.

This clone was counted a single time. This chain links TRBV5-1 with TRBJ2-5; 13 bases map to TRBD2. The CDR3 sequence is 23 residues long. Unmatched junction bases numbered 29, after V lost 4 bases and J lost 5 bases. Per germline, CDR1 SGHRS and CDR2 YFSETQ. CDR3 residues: CASSIGSTAGLAGTQRRIETQYF. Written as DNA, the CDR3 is TGCGCCAGCAGCATTGGCTCTACGGCGGGACTAGCGGGAACCCAGAGGAGAATCGAGACCCAGTACTTC. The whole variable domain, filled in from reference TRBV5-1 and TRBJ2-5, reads KAGVTQTPRYLIKTRGQQVTLSCSPISGHRSVSWYQQTPGQGLQFLFEYFSETQRNKGNFPGRFSGRQFSNSRSEMNVSTLELGDSALYLCASSIGSTAGLAGTQRRIETQYFGPGTRLLVL.

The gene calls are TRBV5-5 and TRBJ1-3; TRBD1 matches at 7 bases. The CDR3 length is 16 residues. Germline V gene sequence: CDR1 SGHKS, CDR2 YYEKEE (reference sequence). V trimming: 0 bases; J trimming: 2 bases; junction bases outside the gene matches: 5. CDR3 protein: CASSLADRATGNTIYF. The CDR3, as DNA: TGTGCCAGCAGCTTGGCTGACAGGGCCACTGGAAACACCATATATTTT.

The CDR3 nucleotides read TGTGCCAGCAGCTCACAGGGGCTCTACGAGCAGTACTTC. This gives the protein CASSSQGLYEQYF. The rearrangement uses TRBV5-4 and TRBJ2-7; 7 bases are a match to TRBD1. V shed 3 bases and J 3 bases; nucleotides not matched to a gene: 3. The CDR3 has 13 residues. CDR1 is SGHNT and CDR2 is YYREEE in the germline V gene (reference sequence).

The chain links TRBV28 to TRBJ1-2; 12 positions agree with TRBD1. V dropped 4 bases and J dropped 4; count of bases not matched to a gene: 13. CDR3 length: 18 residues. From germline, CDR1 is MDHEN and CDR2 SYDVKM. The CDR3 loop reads CASSSTGTGGPRVYGYTF. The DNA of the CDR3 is TGTGCCAGCAGTTCAACCGGGACAGGGGGCCCCCGGGTCTATGGCTACACCTTC.

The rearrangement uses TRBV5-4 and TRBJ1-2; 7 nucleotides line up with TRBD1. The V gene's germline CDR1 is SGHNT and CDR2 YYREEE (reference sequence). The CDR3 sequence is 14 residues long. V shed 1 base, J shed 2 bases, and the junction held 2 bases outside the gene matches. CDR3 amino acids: CASSLQGVNYGYTF. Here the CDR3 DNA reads TGTGCCAGCAGCTTGCAGGGGGTGAACTATGGCTACACCTTC.

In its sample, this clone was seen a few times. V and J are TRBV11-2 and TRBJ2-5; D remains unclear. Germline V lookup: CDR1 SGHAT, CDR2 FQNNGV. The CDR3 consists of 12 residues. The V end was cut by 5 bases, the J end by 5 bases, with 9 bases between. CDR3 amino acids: CASSTRSETQYF. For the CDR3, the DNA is TGTGCCAGCAGCACCCGAAGCGAGACCCAGTACTTC.

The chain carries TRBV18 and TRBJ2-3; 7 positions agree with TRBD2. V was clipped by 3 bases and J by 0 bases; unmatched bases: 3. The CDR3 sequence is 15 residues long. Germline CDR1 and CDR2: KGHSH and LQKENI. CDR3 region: CASSPGLLSTDTQYF. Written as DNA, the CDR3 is TGTGCCAGCTCACCGGGACTACTCAGCACAGATACGCAGTATTTT.

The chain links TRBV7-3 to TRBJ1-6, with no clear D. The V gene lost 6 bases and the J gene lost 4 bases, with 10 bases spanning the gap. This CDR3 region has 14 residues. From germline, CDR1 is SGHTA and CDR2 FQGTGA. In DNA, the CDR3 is TGTGCCAGCAGTGTCTCCGTATATAATTCACCCCTCCACTTT. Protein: CASSVSVYNSPLHF.